The rows below give T cell receptor beta chains drawn from one sample of a study of identical twins. TCRdb used MiXCR to reprocess the 5' RACE reads, holding one entry per CDR3 protein. The table shows around 550,000 distinct CDR3 sequences, with around 15% occurring only once. The data were also submitted as part of a second study, on yellow fever vaccine responses in identical twins.

Sequencing was done on a sample of CD4+ T cells sorted from blood. The receptor set was obtained from a woman between 18 and 29 years old in good health. The CDR3 runs from the conserved cysteine through the conserved F or W. A D gene is named only where the DNA matches it firmly. Not all rows give a size; the values are once, few, many and, for expanded clones, a class.

j_gene: TRBJ2-3
v_gene: TRBV5-1
abundance: -
d_gene: -
CDR3nt: TGCGCCAGCAGCTCCGGGGGGCAGGGGGCAGATACGCAGTATTTT
CDR3aa: CASSSGGQGADTQYF

j_gene: TRBJ2-1
v_gene: TRBV20-1
abundance: -
d_gene: -
CDR3nt: TGCAGTGCTAGAGATCTCATCAGGGGACCCTACAATGAGCAGTTCTTC
CDR3aa: CSARDLIRGPYNEQFF

j_gene: TRBJ1-2
v_gene: TRBV13
abundance: few
d_gene: -
CDR3nt: TGTGCCAGCCGAAGGAGGACTAACTATGGCTACACCTTC
CDR3aa: CASRRRTNYGYTF

j_gene: TRBJ1-3
v_gene: TRBV12-3/TRBV12-4
abundance: few
d_gene: TRBD1
CDR3nt: TGTGCCAGCAGTTTAGGTCCCGGGACAGGGATCTCTGGAAACACCATATATTTT
CDR3aa: CASSLGPGTGISGNTIYF

j_gene: TRBJ2-3
v_gene: TRBV5-1
abundance: -
d_gene: -
CDR3nt: TGCGCCAGCAGCTTCCAAGCGGGTAGGGGCACAGATACGCAGTATTTT
CDR3aa: CASSFQAGRGTDTQYF

j_gene: TRBJ2-3
v_gene: TRBV7-9
abundance: -
d_gene: TRBD2
CDR3nt: TGTGCCAGCACCCCTAGCGGGGGTGGGCAGTATTTT
CDR3aa: CASTPSGGGQYF

j_gene: TRBJ2-5
v_gene: TRBV20-1
abundance: -
d_gene: TRBD1
CDR3nt: TGCAGTGTGTGGGACAGCCAACAAGAGACCCAGTACTTC
CDR3aa: CSVWDSQQETQYF

j_gene: TRBJ2-1
v_gene: TRBV5-1
abundance: many
d_gene: TRBD1
CDR3nt: TGCGCCAGCAGCCTCCGGGACAGGAAGTACGCCAGCTCCTACAATGAGCAGTTCTTC
CDR3aa: CASSLRDRKYASSYNEQFF

j_gene: TRBJ1-5
v_gene: TRBV7-2
abundance: -
d_gene: TRBD1
CDR3nt: TGTGCCAGCAGCGACAGGGTCGGACAGCCCCAGCATTTT
CDR3aa: CASSDRVGQPQHF

j_gene: TRBJ2-1
v_gene: TRBV7-8
abundance: -
d_gene: -
CDR3nt: TGTGCCAGCTCCATTGCCGGTATCAGTGAGCAGTTCTTC
CDR3aa: CASSIAGISEQFF

j_gene: TRBJ1-1
v_gene: TRBV6-1
abundance: few
d_gene: -
CDR3nt: TGTGCCAGCACCCAGGGTCAGGGTATGAACACTGAAGCTTTCTTT
CDR3aa: CASTQGQGMNTEAFF

j_gene: TRBJ2-6
v_gene: TRBV15
abundance: few
d_gene: TRBD2
CDR3nt: TGTGCCACCAGCGGGGGGGGTTCTGGGGCCAACGTCCTGACTTTC
CDR3aa: CATSGGGSGANVLTF

j_gene: TRBJ1-4
v_gene: TRBV28
abundance: few
d_gene: -
CDR3nt: TGTGCCAGCAGTCCAACGGGGGAAAGTGAAAAACTGTTTTTT
CDR3aa: CASSPTGESEKLFF

j_gene: TRBJ2-2
v_gene: TRBV10-3
abundance: few
d_gene: -
CDR3nt: TGTGCCATCAGTGCCGGCGGGACCCGACCGAACACCGGGGAGCTGTTTTTT
CDR3aa: CAISAGGTRPNTGELFF

j_gene: TRBJ2-1
v_gene: TRBV7-9
abundance: few
d_gene: -
CDR3nt: TGTGCCAGCAGCTTAGAGACCGACAGAGAGCAGTTCTTC
CDR3aa: CASSLETDREQFF

j_gene: TRBJ2-7
v_gene: TRBV5-1
abundance: -
d_gene: -
CDR3nt: TGCGCCAGCAGCTTCCCCCGCCCGTCGGAGCAGTACTTC
CDR3aa: CASSFPRPSEQYF

j_gene: TRBJ2-7
v_gene: TRBV14
abundance: -
d_gene: -
CDR3nt: TGTGCCAGCAGCCAAGTACCAGAGGGATACTACGAGCAGTACTTC
CDR3aa: CASSQVPEGYYEQYF

j_gene: TRBJ2-2
v_gene: TRBV20-1
abundance: few
d_gene: TRBD1
CDR3nt: TGCAGTGCTCGAGGGGGCGCCGGGGAGCTGTTTTTT
CDR3aa: CSARGGAGELFF

j_gene: TRBJ2-3
v_gene: TRBV7-3
abundance: -
d_gene: TRBD1
CDR3nt: TGTGCCAGCAGCCCCGGGACAGGGAACACGCAGTATTTT
CDR3aa: CASSPGTGNTQYF

j_gene: TRBJ2-5
v_gene: TRBV7-6
abundance: few
d_gene: TRBD2
CDR3nt: TGTGCCAGCAGCTTTAGCGGGAACGGAGGGACCCAGTACTTC
CDR3aa: CASSFSGNGGTQYF

j_gene: TRBJ2-4
v_gene: TRBV6-1
abundance: few
d_gene: TRBD2
CDR3nt: TGTGCCAGCAGTGAAGTGAGCGGGGGAAACATTCAGTACTTC
CDR3aa: CASSEVSGGNIQYF